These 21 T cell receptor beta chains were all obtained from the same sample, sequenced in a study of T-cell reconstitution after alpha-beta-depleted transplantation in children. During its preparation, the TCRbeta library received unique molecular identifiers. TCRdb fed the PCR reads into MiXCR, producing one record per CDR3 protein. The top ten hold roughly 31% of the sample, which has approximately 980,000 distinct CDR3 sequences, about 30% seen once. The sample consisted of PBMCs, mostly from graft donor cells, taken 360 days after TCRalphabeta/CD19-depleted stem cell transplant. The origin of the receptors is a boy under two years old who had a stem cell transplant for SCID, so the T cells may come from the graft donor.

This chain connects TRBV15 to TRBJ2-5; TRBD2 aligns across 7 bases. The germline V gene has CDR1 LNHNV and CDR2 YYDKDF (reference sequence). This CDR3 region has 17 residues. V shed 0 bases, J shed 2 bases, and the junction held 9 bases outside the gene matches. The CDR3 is CATSRETSWTSQETQYF. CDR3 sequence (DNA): TGTGCCACCAGCAGAGAGACCTCCTGGACTAGTCAAGAGACCCAGTACTTC.

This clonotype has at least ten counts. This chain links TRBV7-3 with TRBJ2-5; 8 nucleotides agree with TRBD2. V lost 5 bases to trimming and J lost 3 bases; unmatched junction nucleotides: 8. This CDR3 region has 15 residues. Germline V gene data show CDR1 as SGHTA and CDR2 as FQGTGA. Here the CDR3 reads CASSVHGTSEETQYF. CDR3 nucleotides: TGTGCCAGCAGCGTCCATGGGACTAGTGAAGAGACCCAGTACTTC.

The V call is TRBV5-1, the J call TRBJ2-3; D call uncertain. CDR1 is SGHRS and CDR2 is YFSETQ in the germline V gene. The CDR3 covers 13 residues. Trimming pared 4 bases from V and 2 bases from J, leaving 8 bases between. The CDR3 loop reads CASSKTHTDTQYF. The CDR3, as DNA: TGCGCCAGCAGCAAGACTCACACAGATACGCAGTATTTT.

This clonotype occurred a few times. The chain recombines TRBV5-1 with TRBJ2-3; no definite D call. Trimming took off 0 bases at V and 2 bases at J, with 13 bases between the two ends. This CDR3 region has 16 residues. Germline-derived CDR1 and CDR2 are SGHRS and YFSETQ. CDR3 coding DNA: TGCGCCAGCAGCTTGGGAGTGGCTCACTCCACAGATACGCAGTATTTT. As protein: CASSLGVAHSTDTQYF.

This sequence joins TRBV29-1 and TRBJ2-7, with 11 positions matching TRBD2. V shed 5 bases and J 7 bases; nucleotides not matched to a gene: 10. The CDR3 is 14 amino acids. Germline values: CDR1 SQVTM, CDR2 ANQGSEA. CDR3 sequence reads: CSVNILAGEGEQYF. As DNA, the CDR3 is TGCAGCGTTAACATACTAGCGGGGGAGGGGGAGCAGTACTTC.

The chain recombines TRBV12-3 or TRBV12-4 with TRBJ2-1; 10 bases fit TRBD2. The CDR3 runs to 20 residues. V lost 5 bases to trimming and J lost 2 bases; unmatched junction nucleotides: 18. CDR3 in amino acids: CASSPYPRTSGVYTYNEQFF. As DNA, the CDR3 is TGTGCCAGCAGTCCCTACCCGAGAACTAGCGGGGTCTATACCTACAATGAGCAGTTCTTC.

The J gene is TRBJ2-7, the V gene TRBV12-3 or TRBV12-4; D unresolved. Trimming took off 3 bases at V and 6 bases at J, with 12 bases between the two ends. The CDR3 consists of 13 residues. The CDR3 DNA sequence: TGTGCCAGCAGTTTGCTAAATCGTGGCGAGCAGTACTTC. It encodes CASSLLNRGEQYF.

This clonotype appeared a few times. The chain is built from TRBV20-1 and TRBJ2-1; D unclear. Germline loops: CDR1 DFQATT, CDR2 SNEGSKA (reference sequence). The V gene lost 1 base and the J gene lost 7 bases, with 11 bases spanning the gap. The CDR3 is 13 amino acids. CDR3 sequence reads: CSARGFTENEQFF. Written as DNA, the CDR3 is TGCAGTGCTAGAGGGTTCACTGAGAATGAGCAGTTCTTC.

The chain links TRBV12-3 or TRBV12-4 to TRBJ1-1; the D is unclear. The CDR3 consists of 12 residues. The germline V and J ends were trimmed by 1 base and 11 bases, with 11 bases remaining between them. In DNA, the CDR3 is TGTGCCAGCAGTTTAGGAGTGGGTATGGCTTTCTTT. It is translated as CASSLGVGMAFF.

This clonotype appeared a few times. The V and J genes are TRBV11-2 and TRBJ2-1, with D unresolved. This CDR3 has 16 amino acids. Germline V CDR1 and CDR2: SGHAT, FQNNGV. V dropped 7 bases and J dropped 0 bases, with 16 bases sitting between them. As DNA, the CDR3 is TGTGCCAGCAAAACCCTTTCGGGTCGCTCCTACAATGAGCAGTTCTTC. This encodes CASKTLSGRSYNEQFF. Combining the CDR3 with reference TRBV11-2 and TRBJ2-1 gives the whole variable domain EAGVAQSPRYKIIEKRQSVAFWCNPISGHATLYWYQQILGQGPKLLIQFQNNGVVDDSQLPKDRFSAERLKGVDSTLKIQPAKLEDSAVYLCASKTLSGRSYNEQFFGPGTRLTVL.

In DNA, the CDR3 is TGCAGTGCTAGAGGCTGGTGGACTAGCGGGGGGAGAAACATTCAGTACTTC. Amino acid sequence: CSARGWWTSGGRNIQYF. The chain couples TRBV20-1 to TRBJ2-4, with TRBD2 identical over 14 bases. CDR3 length: 17 amino acids. The trim removed 1 base at V and 6 bases at J, leaving 8 bases unmatched. CDR1 and CDR2 (germline): DFQATT, SNEGSKA (reference sequence).

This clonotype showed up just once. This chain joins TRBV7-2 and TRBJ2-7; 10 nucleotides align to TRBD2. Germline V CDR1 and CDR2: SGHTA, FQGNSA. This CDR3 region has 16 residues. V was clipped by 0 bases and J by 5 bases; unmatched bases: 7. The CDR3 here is CASSLAPSGGPHEQYF. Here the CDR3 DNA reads TGTGCCAGCAGCTTAGCCCCTAGCGGGGGCCCCCACGAGCAGTACTTC.

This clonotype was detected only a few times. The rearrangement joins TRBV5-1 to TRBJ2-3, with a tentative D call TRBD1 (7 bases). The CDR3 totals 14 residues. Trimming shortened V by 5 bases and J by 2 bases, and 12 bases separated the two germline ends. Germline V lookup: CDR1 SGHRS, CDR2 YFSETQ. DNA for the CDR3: TGCGCCAGCAGGGAGGGACAGAACACAGATACGCAGTATTTT. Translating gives CASREGQNTDTQYF.

The CDR3 nucleotides read TGCAGTGCTAGAGAAGGCAGGAGTAGCAATCAGCCCCAGCATTTT. It specifies CSAREGRSSNQPQHF. The chain employs TRBV20-1 and TRBJ1-5, with D uncertain. CDR1 DFQATT and CDR2 SNEGSKA come from the germline V gene (reference sequence). The CDR3 has 15 residues. V gave up 0 bases and J gave up 0 bases, with 9 bases separating them.

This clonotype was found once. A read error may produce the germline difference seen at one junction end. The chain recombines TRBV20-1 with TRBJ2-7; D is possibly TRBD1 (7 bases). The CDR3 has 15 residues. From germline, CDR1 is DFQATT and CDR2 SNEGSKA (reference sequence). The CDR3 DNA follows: TGCTGTGCACGCAGAGGAGGGGGCCCCTCCTACGAGCAGTACTTC. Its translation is CCARRGGGPSYEQYF.

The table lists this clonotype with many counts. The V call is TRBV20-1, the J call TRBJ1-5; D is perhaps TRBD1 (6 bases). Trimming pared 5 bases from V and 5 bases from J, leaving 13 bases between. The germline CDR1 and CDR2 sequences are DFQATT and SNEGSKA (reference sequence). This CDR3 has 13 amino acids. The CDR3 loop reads CSAFRGGHQPQHF. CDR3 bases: TGCAGTGCTTTCAGGGGAGGGCATCAGCCCCAGCATTTT.

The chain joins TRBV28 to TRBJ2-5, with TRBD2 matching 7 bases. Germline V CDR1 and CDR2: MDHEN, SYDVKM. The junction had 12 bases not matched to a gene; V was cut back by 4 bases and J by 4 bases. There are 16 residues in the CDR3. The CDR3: CASSSLGAGVAETQYF. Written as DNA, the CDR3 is TGTGCCAGCAGTTCCCTAGGGGCGGGGGTTGCAGAGACCCAGTACTTC.

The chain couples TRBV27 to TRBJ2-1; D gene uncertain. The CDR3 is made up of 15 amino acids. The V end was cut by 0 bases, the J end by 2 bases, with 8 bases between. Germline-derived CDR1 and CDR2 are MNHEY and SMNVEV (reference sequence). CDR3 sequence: CASSLSLGPYNEQFF. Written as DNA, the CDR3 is TGTGCCAGCAGTTTATCCCTCGGGCCCTACAATGAGCAGTTCTTC.

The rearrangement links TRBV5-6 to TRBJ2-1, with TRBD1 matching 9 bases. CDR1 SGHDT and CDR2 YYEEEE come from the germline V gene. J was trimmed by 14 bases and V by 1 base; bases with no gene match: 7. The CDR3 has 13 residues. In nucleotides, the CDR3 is TGTGCCAGCAGCTTGTCTGCCGGGACAGGGAAGTTCTTC. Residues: CASSLSAGTGKFF.

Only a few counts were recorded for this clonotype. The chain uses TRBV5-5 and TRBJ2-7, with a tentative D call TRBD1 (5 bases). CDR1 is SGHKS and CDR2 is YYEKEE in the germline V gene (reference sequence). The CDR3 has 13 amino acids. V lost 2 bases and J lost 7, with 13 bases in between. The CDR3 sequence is CASSLRQSQEQYF. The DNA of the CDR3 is TGTGCCAGCAGCTTACGACAGTCGCAGGAGCAGTACTTC.

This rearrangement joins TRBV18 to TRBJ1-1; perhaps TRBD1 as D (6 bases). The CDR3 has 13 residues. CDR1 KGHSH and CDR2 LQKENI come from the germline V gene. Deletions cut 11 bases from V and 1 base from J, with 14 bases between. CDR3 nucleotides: TGTGCCGTCCGGGGGGCTCCGAACACTGAAGCTTTCTTT. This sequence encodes CAVRGAPNTEAFF.